Listed here are 11 T cell receptor beta chains from one sample, sequenced in a study of T cell responses to AZD1222 COVID-19 vaccine. Using immunoSEQ multiplex PCR, the repertoire was profiled, and TCRdb retains in-frame clones only, with some absent. The top ten hold around 5.2% of the sample, which has 130,000 to 150,000 clones, approximately 89% seen once. The sample here was peripheral blood, taken on day 0 of AZD1222 vaccination. All receptors derive from an adult in good health.

This chain uses TRBV7-2 with TRBJ2-7; tentative D call: TRBD1 (6 bases). Trimming pared 5 bases from V and 0 bases from J, leaving 11 bases between. There are 14 residues in the CDR3. Per the germline V gene, CDR1 is SGHTA and CDR2 is FQGNSA. The CDR3 reads CASSGDRNSYEQYF. CDR3 in DNA: TGTGCCAGCAGCGGAGACAGGAACTCCTACGAGCAGTACTTC. The entire variable domain, with the rest obtained from reference TRBV7-2 and TRBJ2-7, is as follows: GAGVSQSPSNKVTEKGKDVELRCDPISGHTALYWYRQSLGQGLEFLIYFQGNSAPDKSGLPSDRFSAERTGGSVSTLTIQRTQQEDSAVYLCASSGDRNSYEQYFGPGTRLTVT.

This chain connects TRBV5-5 to TRBJ2-1, with no clear D. Germline V gene sequence: CDR1 SGHKS, CDR2 YYEKEE (reference sequence). This CDR3 has 16 residues. V lost 1 base and J lost 3, with 14 bases in between. The CDR3 protein is CASSLSRASNYNEQFF. The DNA for the CDR3 is TGTGCCAGCAGCTTGAGCCGGGCCTCCAACTACAATGAGCAGTTCTTC.

The genes are TRBV7-2 and TRBJ2-1, with TRBD2 identical over 10 bases. Trimming cost V 1 base and J 9 bases; bases outside gene matches: 6. The germline CDR1 and CDR2 sequences are SGHTA and FQGNSA. The CDR3 spans 15 residues. The CDR3 region has the DNA TGTGCCAGCAGCTTAGTCGGGACTAGCGCTGCTGAGCAGTTCTTC. It specifies CASSLVGTSAAEQFF. Complete variable domain (other parts from reference TRBV7-2 and TRBJ2-1): GAGVSQSPSNKVTEKGKDVELRCDPISGHTALYWYRQSLGQGLEFLIYFQGNSAPDKSGLPSDRFSAERTGGSVSTLTIQRTQQEDSAVYLCASSLVGTSAAEQFFGPGTRLTVL.

The V gene is TRBV5-1, the J gene TRBJ1-2, with D possibly TRBD1 on 6 matching bases. The V gene lost 0 bases and the J gene lost 8 bases, with 14 bases spanning the gap. The CDR3 covers 14 residues. Germline CDR1 is SGHRS and CDR2 is YFSETQ. CDR3 coding DNA: TGCGCCAGCAGCTTGGCCGCGGGGGCGCAGGGCTACACCTTC. Protein sequence: CASSLAAGAQGYTF.

The V call is TRBV7-3, the J call TRBJ2-2; 9 bases fit TRBD2. From germline, CDR1 is SGHTA and CDR2 FQGTGA. V gave up 5 bases and J gave up 5 bases; unmatched junction bases: 6. The CDR3 sequence is 15 residues long. The CDR3 loop is CASSQRTSGTGELFF. The CDR3 nucleotides are TGTGCCAGCAGCCAGCGTACTAGCGGGACCGGGGAGCTGTTTTTT. The full variable domain, completed using reference TRBV7-3 and TRBJ2-2, is GAGVSQTPSNKVTEKGKYVELRCDPISGHTALYWYRQSLGQGPEFLIYFQGTGAADDSGLPNDRFFAVRPEGSVSTLKIQRTERGDSAVYLCASSQRTSGTGELFFGEGSRLTVL.

V usage is TRBV19 and J usage is TRBJ2-2; 8 bases fit TRBD1. V was clipped by 4 bases and J by 7 bases; unmatched bases: 5. Germline-derived CDR1 and CDR2 are LNHDA and SQIVND (reference sequence). CDR3 length: 14 amino acids. The CDR3 DNA is TGTGCCAGTAGTACGGCAGGGGGCCTCGGGGAGCTGTTTTTT. Its protein product is CASSTAGGLGELFF.

The J gene is TRBJ1-2, the V gene TRBV18, with TRBD1 as a possible D gene (5 bases). Germline lookup yields CDR1 KGHSH and CDR2 LQKENI. V lost 6 bases to trimming and J lost 0 bases, with 26 bases between them. The CDR3 runs 19 residues. DNA for the CDR3: TGTGCCAGCTCCCGAACAAAAAATCCCCCGGGAGGGGCTAACTATGGCTACACCTTC. Its translation: CASSRTKNPPGGANYGYTF.

This clone was seen only once. This chain connects TRBV5-4 to TRBJ2-3; the D gene is possibly TRBD2 (6 bases). Trimming removed 0 bases from V and 2 bases from J, with 13 bases in between. The length of the CDR3 is 16 residues. Germline V gene sequence: CDR1 SGHNT, CDR2 YYREEE (reference sequence). As DNA, the CDR3 is TGTGCCAGCAGCTTGGGGCCGGGGGATACCACAGATACGCAGTATTTT. Translation gives CASSLGPGDTTDTQYF.

The chain couples TRBV4-2 to TRBJ2-3, with 11 bases identical to TRBD2. In germline, CDR1 is LGHNA, CDR2 YNFKEQ. The length of the CDR3 is 17 residues. V lost 1 base to trimming and J lost 3 bases; unmatched junction nucleotides: 6. The CDR3 reads CASSQGPASGGTDTQYF. CDR3 DNA sequence: TGTGCCAGCAGCCAAGGCCCCGCTAGCGGGGGGACAGATACGCAGTATTTT.

This clone has a handful of counts. The chain combines TRBV18 with TRBJ2-1; 8 bases agree with TRBD2. Germline V gives CDR1 KGHSH, CDR2 LQKENI. The CDR3 covers 16 residues. V was pared by 3 bases and J by 5 bases, with 9 bases of the junction left unmatched. CDR3 amino acids: CASSPGSRGANNEQFF. The CDR3 bases are TGTGCCAGCTCACCGGGGTCGCGGGGGGCCAACAATGAGCAGTTCTTC.

The chain combines TRBV7-8 with TRBJ1-6; D unclear. Looked up from germline, CDR1 is SGHVS and CDR2 is FQNEAQ. CDR3 size: 12 residues. V shed 3 bases and J shed 10 bases, with 7 bases lying between them. The CDR3 DNA reads TGTGCCAGCAGCTTCTCATCATCACCCCTCCACTTT. It is translated as CASSFSSSPLHF.